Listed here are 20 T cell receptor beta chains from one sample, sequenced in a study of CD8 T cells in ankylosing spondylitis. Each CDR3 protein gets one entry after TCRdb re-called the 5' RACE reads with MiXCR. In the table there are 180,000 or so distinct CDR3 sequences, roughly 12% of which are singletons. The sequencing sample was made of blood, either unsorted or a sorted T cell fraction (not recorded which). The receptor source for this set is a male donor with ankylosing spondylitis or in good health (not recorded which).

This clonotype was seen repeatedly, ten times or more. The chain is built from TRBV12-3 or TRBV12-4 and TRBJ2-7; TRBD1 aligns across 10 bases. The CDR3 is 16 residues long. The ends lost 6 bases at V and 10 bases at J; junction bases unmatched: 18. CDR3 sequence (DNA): TGTGCCAGCAGCCCTAGGGACAGGGGCGGCGGTGGGGCCCAGTACTTC. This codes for CASSPRDRGGGGAQYF.

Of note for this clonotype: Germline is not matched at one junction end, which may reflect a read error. The CDR3 DNA is TGTGCCAGCACTGAAGACAGGGGTGGCCAAGAGACCCAGTACTTC. Its protein is CASTEDRGGQETQYF. The chain recombines TRBV6-1 with TRBJ2-5; TRBD1 agrees at 8 bases. This CDR3 comprises 15 residues. Looked up from germline, CDR1 is MNHNS and CDR2 is SASEGT.

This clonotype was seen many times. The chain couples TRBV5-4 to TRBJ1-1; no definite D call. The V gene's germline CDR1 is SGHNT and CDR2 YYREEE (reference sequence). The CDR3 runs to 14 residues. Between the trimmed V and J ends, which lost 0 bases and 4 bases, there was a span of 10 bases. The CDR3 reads CASSLEFRATEAFF. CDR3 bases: TGTGCCAGCAGCTTGGAGTTTAGGGCCACTGAAGCTTTCTTT.

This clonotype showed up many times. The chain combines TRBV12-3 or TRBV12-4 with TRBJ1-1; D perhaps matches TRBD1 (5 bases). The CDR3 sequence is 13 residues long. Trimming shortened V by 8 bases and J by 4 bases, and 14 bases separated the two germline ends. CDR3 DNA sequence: TGTGCCAGCCAGGAGGGGAAAGCCACTGAAGCTTTCTTT. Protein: CASQEGKATEAFF.

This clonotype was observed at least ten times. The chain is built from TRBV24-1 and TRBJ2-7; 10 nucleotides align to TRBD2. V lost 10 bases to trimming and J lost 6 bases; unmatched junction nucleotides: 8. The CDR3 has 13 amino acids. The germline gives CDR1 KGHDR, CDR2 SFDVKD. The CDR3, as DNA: TGTGCCACAGATCTGGCTAGCGGGAGCGAGCAGTACTTC. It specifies CATDLASGSEQYF.

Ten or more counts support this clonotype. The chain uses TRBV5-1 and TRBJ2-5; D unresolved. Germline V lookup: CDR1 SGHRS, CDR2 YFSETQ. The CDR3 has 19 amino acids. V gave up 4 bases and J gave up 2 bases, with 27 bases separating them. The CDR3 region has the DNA TGCGCCAGCAGCGTACCGCGGCGGCCCAAAGCCGAACGTCAAGAGACCCAGTACTTC. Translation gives CASSVPRRPKAERQETQYF.

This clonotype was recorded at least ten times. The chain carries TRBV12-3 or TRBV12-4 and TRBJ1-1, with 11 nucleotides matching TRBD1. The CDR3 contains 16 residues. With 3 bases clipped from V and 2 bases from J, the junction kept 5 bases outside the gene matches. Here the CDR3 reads CASSFRGTGGNTEAFF. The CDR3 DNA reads TGTGCCAGCAGTTTTAGAGGGACAGGGGGAAACACTGAAGCTTTCTTT.

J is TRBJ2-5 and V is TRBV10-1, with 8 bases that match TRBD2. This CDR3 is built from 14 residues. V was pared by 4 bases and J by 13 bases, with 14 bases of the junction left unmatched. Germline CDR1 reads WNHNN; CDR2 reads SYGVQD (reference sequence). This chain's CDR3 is CASSGPTAGAPPYF. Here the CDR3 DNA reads TGCGCCAGCAGTGGACCCACAGCGGGAGCCCCTCCGTACTTC.

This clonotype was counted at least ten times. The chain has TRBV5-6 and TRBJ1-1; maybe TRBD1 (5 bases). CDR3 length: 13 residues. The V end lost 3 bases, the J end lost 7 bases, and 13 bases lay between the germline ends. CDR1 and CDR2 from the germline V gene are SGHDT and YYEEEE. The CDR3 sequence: CASSSYRYYEAFF. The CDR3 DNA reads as TGTGCCAGCAGCTCTTACAGGTACTATGAAGCTTTCTTT.

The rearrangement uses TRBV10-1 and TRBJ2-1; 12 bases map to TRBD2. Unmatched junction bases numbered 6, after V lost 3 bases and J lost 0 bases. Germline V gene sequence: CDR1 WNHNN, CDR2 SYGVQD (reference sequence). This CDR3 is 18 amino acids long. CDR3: CASSDVLAGGSSYNEQFF. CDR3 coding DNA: TGCGCCAGCAGTGATGTTCTAGCGGGGGGGAGCTCCTACAATGAGCAGTTCTTC.

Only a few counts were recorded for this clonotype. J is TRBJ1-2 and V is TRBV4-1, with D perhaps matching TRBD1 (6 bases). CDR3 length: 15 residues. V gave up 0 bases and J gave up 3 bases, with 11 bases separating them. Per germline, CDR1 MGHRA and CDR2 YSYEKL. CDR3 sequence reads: CASSQDGGAHYGYTF. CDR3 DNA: TGCGCCAGCAGCCAAGACGGGGGGGCACACTATGGCTACACCTTC.

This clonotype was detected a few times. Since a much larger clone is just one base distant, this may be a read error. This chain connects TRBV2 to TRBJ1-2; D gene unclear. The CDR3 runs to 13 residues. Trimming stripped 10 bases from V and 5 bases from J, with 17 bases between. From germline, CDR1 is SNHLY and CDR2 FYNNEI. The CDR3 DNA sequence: TGTGCCACCCCATTGGCAGGCTCTTATGGCTACACCTTC. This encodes CATPLAGSYGYTF.

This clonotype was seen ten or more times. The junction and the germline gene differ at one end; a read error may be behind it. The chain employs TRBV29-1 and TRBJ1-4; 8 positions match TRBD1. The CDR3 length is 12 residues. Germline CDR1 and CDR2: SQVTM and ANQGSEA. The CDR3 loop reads CKDRVKNEKLFF. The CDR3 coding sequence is TGTAAGGACAGGGTTAAAAATGAAAAACTGTTTTTT.

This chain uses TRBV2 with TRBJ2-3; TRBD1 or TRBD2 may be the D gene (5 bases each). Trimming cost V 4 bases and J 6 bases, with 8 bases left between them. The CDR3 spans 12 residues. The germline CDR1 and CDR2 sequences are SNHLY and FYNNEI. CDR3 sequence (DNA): TGTGCCAGCAGTGTGGGGGATGATACGCAGTATTTT. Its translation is CASSVGDDTQYF.

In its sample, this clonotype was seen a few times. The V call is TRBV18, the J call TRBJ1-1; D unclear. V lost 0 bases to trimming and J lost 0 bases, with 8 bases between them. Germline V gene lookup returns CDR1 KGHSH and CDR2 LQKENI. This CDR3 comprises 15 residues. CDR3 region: CASSPPPVMNTEAFF. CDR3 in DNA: TGTGCCAGCTCACCACCCCCGGTTATGAACACTGAAGCTTTCTTT. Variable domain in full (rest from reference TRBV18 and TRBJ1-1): NAGVMQNPRHLVRRRGQEARLRCSPMKGHSHVYWYRQLPEEGLKFMVYLQKENIIDESGMPKERFSAEFPKEGPSILRIQQVVRGDSAAYFCASSPPPVMNTEAFFGQGTRLTVV.

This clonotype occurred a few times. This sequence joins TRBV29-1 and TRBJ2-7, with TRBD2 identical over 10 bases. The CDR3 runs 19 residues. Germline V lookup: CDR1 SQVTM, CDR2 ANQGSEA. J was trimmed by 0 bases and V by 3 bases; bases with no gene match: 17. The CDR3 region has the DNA TGCAGCGTTGAGGGACATCCGAGCGGGAGGGCCTCAAGCTCCTACGAGCAGTACTTC. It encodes CSVEGHPSGRASSSYEQYF.

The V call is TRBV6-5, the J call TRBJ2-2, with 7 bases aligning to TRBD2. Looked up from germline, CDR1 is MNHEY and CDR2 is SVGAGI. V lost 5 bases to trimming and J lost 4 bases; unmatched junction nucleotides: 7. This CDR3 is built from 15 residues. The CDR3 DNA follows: TGTGCCAGCAGTGGTAGGGACTATCCCACCGGGGAGCTGTTTTTT. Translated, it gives CASSGRDYPTGELFF.

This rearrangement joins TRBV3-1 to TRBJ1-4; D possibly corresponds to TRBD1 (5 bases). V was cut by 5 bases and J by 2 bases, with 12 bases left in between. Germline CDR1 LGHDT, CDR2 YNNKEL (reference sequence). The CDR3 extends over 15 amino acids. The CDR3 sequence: CASSSTWGTNEKLFF. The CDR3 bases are TGTGCCAGCAGCTCTACTTGGGGCACTAATGAAAAACTGTTTTTT.

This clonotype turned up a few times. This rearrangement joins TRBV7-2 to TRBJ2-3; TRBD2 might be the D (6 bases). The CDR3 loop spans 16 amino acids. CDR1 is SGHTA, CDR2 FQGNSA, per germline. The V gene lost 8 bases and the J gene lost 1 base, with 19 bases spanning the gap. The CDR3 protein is CASGGTALIRTDTQYF. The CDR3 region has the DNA TGTGCCAGCGGGGGGACGGCTTTAATCCGCACAGATACGCAGTATTTT.

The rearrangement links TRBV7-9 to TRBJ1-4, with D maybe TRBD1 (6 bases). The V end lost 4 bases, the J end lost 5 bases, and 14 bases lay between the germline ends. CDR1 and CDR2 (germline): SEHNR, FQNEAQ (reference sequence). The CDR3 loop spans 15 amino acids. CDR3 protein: CASSSTGGGNEKLFF. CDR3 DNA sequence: TGTGCCAGCAGCTCGACCGGTGGGGGCAATGAAAAACTGTTTTTT.